This T cell receptor (beta chain) comes out of a study of cytomegalovirus exposure and HLA in healthy donors. Points from the study as a whole: The study listed roughly 150 cytomegalovirus-associated TCR beta chains. Many donors shared some public TCRs, even though most TCR sequences were rare.

The V gene lost 6 bases and the J gene lost 7 bases, with 16 bases spanning the gap. Germline V lookup: CDR1 KGHSH, CDR2 LQKENI. This CDR3 has 14 amino acids. Sequencing used immunoSEQ multiplex PCR; TCRdb keeps in-frame clones, though not all of them. Of 60,000 to 90,000 clones in the sample, around 85% were seen once. This clone appeared a single time. Its antigen is as yet unknown. Separate from the approximately 720-subject first cohort was the roughly 130-subject validation cohort, to which the donors belonged. The rearrangement uses TRBV18 and TRBJ1-5, with D unresolved. The sequenced sample was PBMCs. The clonotype was recovered from a man aged 25-45 years in good health and CMV-seronegative. The CDR3 loop reads CASSWAHPRQPQHF. In DNA, the CDR3 is TGTGCCAGCTCGTGGGCCCACCCAAGGCAGCCCCAGCATTTT.